This T cell receptor (beta chain) derives from a study of chemoradiotherapy in HPV16-positive cancers. Study in general: Functional T-cell assays on a couple of HPV16-positive patients' cells defined candidate HPV-specific clones and common TCR motifs.

To note about this clone: Its antigen is as yet unknown.

The CDR3 has 15 residues. Per germline, CDR1 KGHSH and CDR2 LQKENI. V lost 2 bases to trimming and J lost 0 bases, with 7 bases between them. General study points: Candidate HPV-specific clones and E7-related TCR motifs grew in tumor during treatment. HPV-specific T cells were functionally defined from only two HPV16-positive patients. In HPV16-positive patients, HPV-responsive T-cell expansion tracked better recurrence-free survival.

TCRdb's table, derived via immunoSEQ multiplex PCR, lists solely in-frame clones and lacks some. This table has over 8,500 clones, about 91% appearing once. J is TRBJ2-2 and V is TRBV18; D assignment may be TRBD1 or TRBD2 (5 bases each). The clonotype was recovered from a human donor with HPV-associated anogenital cancer. Sequences were derived from blood, sampled from a patient who underwent chemoradiotherapy. DNA for the CDR3: TGTGCCAGCTCACCAGGGACGACGAACACCGGGGAGCTGTTTTTT. Translation: CASSPGTTNTGELFF.